The rows below give T cell receptor beta chains drawn from one sample of a study of siplizumab effects on memory and regulatory T cells. Here immunoSEQ multiplex PCR was the method, and the copy in TCRdb shows in-frame clones only, minus some. In the table there are over 100,000 clones, 92% of which are singletons. The sequencing input was Tregs sorted from blood. The receptors derive from a human donor in good health. The conserved cysteine and the conserved F or W are not part of the CDR3 here. The order of the fields is CDR3 length, clone size, J gene, V gene, CDR3 protein. For some rows the clone size is stated as once, few or many, or as a class when expanded; others skip it.

>13|-|TRBJ1-2|TRBV19
ASSTPGGEDYGYT
>12|once|TRBJ2-7|TRBV5-1
ASRREVSAYEQY
>10|-|TRBJ2-2|TRBV28
ASSLGGGELF
>13|-|TRBJ2-7|TRBV9
ASSLSGLAGTEQY
>13|-|TRBJ1-2|TRBV18
ASSPTAENNYGYT
>9|-|TRBJ1-2|TRBV19
ASSMKEGYT
>11|-|TRBJ2-1|TRBV7-3
ASSRGTSNEQF
>10|-|TRBJ1-1|TRBV6-5
ASSGENTEAF
>11|-|TRBJ1-1|TRBV18
ASSPPLGAGAF
>13|-|TRBJ1-6|TRBV5-6
ASSLARRGNSPLH
>12|-|TRBJ2-7|TRBV5-1
ASTRSRGNNEQY
>13|-|TRBJ2-1|TRBV29-1
SVLLRAAGNYEQF
>14|-|TRBJ1-1|TRBV2
ASSAPTGPMNTEAF
>15|once|TRBJ2-4|TRBV7-9
ASSLASGLAGKNIQY